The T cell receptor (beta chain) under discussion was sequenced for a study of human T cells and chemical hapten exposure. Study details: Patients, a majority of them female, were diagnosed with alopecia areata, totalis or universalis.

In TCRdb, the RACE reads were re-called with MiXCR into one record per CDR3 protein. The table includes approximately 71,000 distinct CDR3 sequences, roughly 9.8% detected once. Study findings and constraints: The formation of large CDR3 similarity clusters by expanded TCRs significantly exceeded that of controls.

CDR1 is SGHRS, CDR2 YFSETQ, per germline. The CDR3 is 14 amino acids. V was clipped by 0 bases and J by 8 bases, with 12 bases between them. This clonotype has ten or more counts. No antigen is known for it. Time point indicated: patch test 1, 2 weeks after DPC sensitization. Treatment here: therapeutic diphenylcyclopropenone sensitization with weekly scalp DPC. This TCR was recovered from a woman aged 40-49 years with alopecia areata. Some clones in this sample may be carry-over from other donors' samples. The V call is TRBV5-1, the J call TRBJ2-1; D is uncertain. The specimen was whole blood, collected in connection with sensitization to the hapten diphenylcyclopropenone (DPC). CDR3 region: CASSLGHPGDEQFF. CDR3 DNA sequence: TGCGCCAGCAGCTTGGGGCACCCTGGGGATGAGCAGTTCTTC.